Below are 21 T cell receptor beta chains sequenced from a single sample in a study of blood T cell repertoires in COVID-19. Method: immunoSEQ multiplex PCR; TCRdb's copy keeps in-frame clones and lacks some. Among 130,000 or so clones listed, about 77% were seen once. The specimen was peripheral blood. These TCRs come from a man older than 75 with acute or convalescent COVID-19.

The chain uses TRBV7-2 and TRBJ1-2; 10 nucleotides align to TRBD1. Germline V gives CDR1 SGHTA, CDR2 FQGNSA. V was pared by 3 bases and J by 1 base, with 2 bases of the junction left unmatched. The CDR3 is made up of 15 amino acids. Written as DNA, the CDR3 is TGTGCCAGCAGCTTCGGACAGGGGGGTAACTATGGCTACACCTTC. Translated: CASSFGQGGNYGYTF.

This clone appeared a few times. The rearrangement joins TRBV20-1 to TRBJ1-1; the match to TRBD1 covers 11 bases. V lost 3 bases and J lost 2; bases outside the gene matches: 11. Germline loops: CDR1 DFQATT, CDR2 SNEGSKA (reference sequence). The CDR3 is 17 residues long. CDR3 sequence reads: CSASDRDRGVENTEAFF. The CDR3 nucleotides read TGCAGTGCTAGTGACCGGGACAGGGGGGTCGAAAACACTGAAGCTTTCTTT.

CDR3 residues: CASSLAGQSSYEQYF. The CDR3 DNA sequence: TGTGCCAGCAGCTTGGCTGGACAGAGCTCCTACGAGCAGTACTTC. The chain combines TRBV5-6 with TRBJ2-7; weak D call: TRBD1 (6 bases). Germline CDR1 is SGHDT and CDR2 is YYEEEE. The ends were cut back, 0 bases at V and 0 bases at J, with 10 bases in the middle. The CDR3 loop spans 15 amino acids.

The chain has TRBV4-2 and TRBJ2-1; D remains unclear. This CDR3 has 15 amino acids. V gave up 1 base and J gave up 3 bases, with 10 bases separating them. The germline V gene has CDR1 LGHNA and CDR2 YNFKEQ. The CDR3 spells CASSQVRSVYNEQFF. The CDR3 DNA is TGTGCCAGCAGCCAAGTCCGGTCCGTCTACAATGAGCAGTTCTTC.

The V call is TRBV7-2, the J call TRBJ1-2; weak D call: TRBD1 (5 bases). Looked up from germline, CDR1 is SGHTA and CDR2 is FQGNSA. CDR3 length equals 13 residues. V lost 1 base, J lost 3 bases, and 6 bases lay in between. CDR3 sequence (DNA): TGTGCCAGCAGCTTAGTAGGGGACTATGGCTACACCTTC. Encoded protein: CASSLVGDYGYTF.

This chain joins TRBV10-3 and TRBJ1-5; D possibly corresponds to TRBD1 (6 bases). Trimming took off 6 bases at V and 4 bases at J, with 10 bases between the two ends. The CDR3 has 13 amino acids. Germline V gives CDR1 ENHRY, CDR2 SYGVKD. As DNA, the CDR3 is TGTGCCATCAGCCCTGACAGGAATCAGCCCCAGCATTTT. Translating gives CAISPDRNQPQHF.

V gene TRBV7-9 combines with J gene TRBJ2-1, with 9 positions matching TRBD1. The CDR3 contains 16 residues. The V gene end was trimmed by 5 bases and the J gene end by 2 bases; junction bases not matched to a gene: 7. Germline-derived CDR1 and CDR2 are SEHNR and FQNEAQ (reference sequence). The chain's CDR3 is CASSPRGTGTYNEQFF. CDR3 sequence (DNA): TGTGCCAGCAGCCCTCGAGGGACAGGGACCTACAATGAGCAGTTCTTC.

The genes are TRBV6-2 or TRBV6-3 and TRBJ2-7; possible D gene TRBD2, 5 bases. The ends were cut back, 5 bases at V and 1 base at J, with 6 bases in the middle. CDR1 and CDR2 (germline): MNHEY, SVGEGT. The CDR3 spans 12 residues. CDR3 protein: CASSRTSYEQYF. Here the CDR3 DNA reads TGTGCCAGCAGTCGGACTTCCTACGAGCAGTACTTC.

The V gene is TRBV6-2 or TRBV6-3, the J gene TRBJ2-1, with D maybe TRBD2 (7 bases). The V gene's germline CDR1 is MNHEY and CDR2 SVGEGT. V lost 0 bases and J 6 bases, leaving 12 bases between the germline ends. This CDR3 is built from 15 residues. In DNA, the CDR3 is TGTGCCAGCAGTTACTCGGGGGGGCCGTCCAATGAGCAGTTCTTC. This codes for CASSYSGGPSNEQFF.

V usage is TRBV6-1 and J usage is TRBJ1-1; D gene ambiguous. Germline CDR1 reads MNHNS; CDR2 reads SASEGT. The CDR3 spans 14 residues. Trimming stripped 3 bases from V and 4 bases from J, with 12 bases between. CDR3 nucleotides: TGTGCCAGCAGTGATCCCAGCTCGGGCACTGAAGCTTTCTTT. This translates into CASSDPSSGTEAFF.

The chain employs TRBV30 and TRBJ1-2; 8 bases align to TRBD1. V lost 2 bases and J lost 3; bases outside the gene matches: 5. Germline CDR1 and CDR2: GTSNPN and SVGIG (reference sequence). The CDR3 has 14 amino acids. The CDR3 spells CAWSRQGLHYGYTF. The CDR3 nucleotides read TGTGCCTGGAGTCGACAGGGGCTCCACTATGGCTACACCTTC.

This clone came up a few times. The V call is TRBV5-6, the J call TRBJ1-6, with 7 bases fitting TRBD1. The CDR3 sequence is 14 residues long. Trimming at V came to 0 bases and at J to 9 bases, leaving 3 bases not matched to a gene. CDR1 is SGHDT and CDR2 is YYEEEE in the germline V gene. The CDR3 sequence: CASSLVGQSSPLHF. CDR3 sequence (DNA): TGTGCCAGCAGCTTGGTGGGACAGAGTTCACCCCTCCACTTT.

This chain connects TRBV5-1 to TRBJ1-1; tentatively, D is TRBD1 (6 bases). V lost 4 bases to trimming and J lost 7 bases, with 20 bases between them. This CDR3 region has 15 residues. Germline assignment: CDR1 SGHRS and CDR2 YFSETQ. This chain's CDR3 is CASSLRNREGSEAFF. CDR3 DNA: TGCGCCAGCAGCCTTAGAAACAGGGAGGGTAGTGAAGCTTTCTTT.

This clone came up once. The chain combines TRBV6-5 with TRBJ1-5; possible D gene TRBD1, 6 bases. Deletions cut 4 bases from V and 0 bases from J, with 13 bases between. Germline values: CDR1 MNHEY, CDR2 SVGAGI. This CDR3 is built from 16 residues. CDR3 bases: TGTGCCAGCAGTTCCCCCAGGGGATATAGCAATCAGCCCCAGCATTTT. Protein: CASSSPRGYSNQPQHF.

This clone was observed a few times. The rearrangement uses TRBV5-1 and TRBJ1-2; a possible D gene is TRBD1 (5 bases). V lost 3 bases and J lost 4, with 10 bases in between. Germline assignment: CDR1 SGHRS and CDR2 YFSETQ. This CDR3 contains 13 residues. CDR3: CASSWGLSYGYTF. The DNA of the CDR3 is TGCGCCAGCAGCTGGGGACTCAGCTATGGCTACACCTTC.

This chain connects TRBV7-2 to TRBJ1-6; D might be TRBD1 (5 bases). V lost 4 bases to trimming and J lost 8 bases, with 9 bases between them. From germline, CDR1 is SGHTA and CDR2 FQGNSA. The CDR3 contains 13 residues. The CDR3 region has the DNA TGTGCCAGCAGCTGGGTAGGGGATTCACCCCTCCACTTT. This translates into CASSWVGDSPLHF.

This clone was detected ten times or more. This chain joins TRBV6-6 and TRBJ2-5; TRBD1 aligns across 10 bases. Per germline, CDR1 MNHNY and CDR2 SVGAGI (reference sequence). The CDR3 totals 14 residues. V shed 5 bases, J shed 5 bases, and the junction held 5 bases outside the gene matches. The chain's CDR3 is CASSPDRGWETQYF. CDR3 nucleotide sequence: TGTGCCAGCAGTCCGGACAGGGGGTGGGAGACCCAGTACTTC.

The table lists this clone with a count of one. The rearrangement uses TRBV9 and TRBJ2-1; perhaps TRBD1 as D (6 bases). The CDR3 contains 13 residues. V was clipped by 4 bases and J by 2 bases, with 7 bases between them. Per germline, CDR1 SGDLS and CDR2 YYNGEE. DNA for the CDR3: TGTGCCAGCAGCAGGACAGCCTACAATGAGCAGTTCTTC. Translation: CASSRTAYNEQFF.

This clone is a singleton in its sample. At one of its ends the junction is not consistent with the germline gene, which may arise from a read error. The chain joins TRBV10-3 to TRBJ2-1, with 9 bases identical to TRBD1. CDR3 length: 16 residues. Germline lookup yields CDR1 ENHRY and CDR2 SYGVKD. CDR3 in DNA: TGTGCCATCAGCGAGTCCCCACAGGGGGCTCGCAATGAGCAGTTCTTC. Amino acids: CAISESPQGARNEQFF.

This chain connects TRBV4-2 to TRBJ2-7; TRBD1 matches 9 bases. The germline V gene encodes CDR1 LGHNA and CDR2 YNFKEQ. Trimming took 3 bases from V and 1 from J; bases not matched to a gene: 7. The CDR3 is 16 amino acids. CDR3 nucleotide sequence: TGTGCCAGCAGCCATCGCGCGGGACAGGGTTCCTACGAGCAGTACTTC. This sequence encodes CASSHRAGQGSYEQYF.

The gene calls are TRBV19 and TRBJ1-6; D possibly corresponds to TRBD1 (5 bases). Trimming took 6 bases from V and 1 from J, leaving 10 bases between them. From germline, CDR1 is LNHDA and CDR2 SQIVND (reference sequence). CDR3 size: 15 residues. CDR3 residues: CASSLRQSYNSPLHF. CDR3 nucleotide sequence: TGTGCCAGTAGCTTGAGACAGTCCTATAATTCACCCCTCCACTTT. Supplemented by reference TRBV19 and TRBJ1-6, the full variable domain reads DGGITQSPKYLFRKEGQNVTLSCEQNLNHDAMYWYRQDPGQGLRLIYYSQIVNDFQKGDIAEGYSVSREKKESFPLTVTSAQKNPTAFYLCASSLRQSYNSPLHFGNGTRLTVT.